This T cell receptor beta chain derives from a study of human T cells and chemical hapten exposure. Study as a whole: Small volume differences among pooled libraries mainly caused per-sample TCR yield variation. Study results and limitations: No alteration of TCRs above 1 in 1000 frequency was seen with DPC sensitization. Relative to controls, expanded TCRs formed significantly more large CDR3 similarity clusters.

Regarding time point: pre-sensitization, week 0. Treatment indicated: therapeutic diphenylcyclopropenone sensitization with weekly scalp DPC. Each CDR3 protein gets one entry after TCRdb re-called the RACE reads with MiXCR. The table lists some 400,000 distinct CDR3 sequences, less than 6.5% of them singletons, with just over 2.5% in the top ten. The germline V and J ends were trimmed by 9 bases and 6 bases, with 12 bases remaining between them. CDR3 size: 11 residues. Per germline, CDR1 MNHNS and CDR2 SASEGT. This clonotype was seen many times. Its antigen is still unknown. The V call is TRBV6-1, the J call TRBJ2-7, with D perhaps matching TRBD1 (6 bases). This clonotype was obtained from a woman in her forties or fifties with alopecia areata. Some clones in this sample may be carry-over from other donors' samples. The specimen comprised whole blood, sampled in connection with sensitization to the hapten diphenylcyclopropenone (DPC). The CDR3 sequence is CASPWGLEQYF. The CDR3 DNA reads TGTGCCAGTCCCTGGGGGCTCGAGCAGTACTTC.